The clone carrying this TCR beta chain was counted many times. Its specificity is not known. Researchers amplified the TCR beta CDR3 regions from RNA transcripts. In the first-round RT-PCR of the TCR CDR3, the HTBI primer set was used. TCRdb fed the multiplex PCR reads into MiXCR, producing one record per CDR3 protein. The sample records 300,000 to 450,000 distinct CDR3 sequences, roughly 14% being singletons. The CDR3 totals 15 residues. V lost 0 bases, J lost 5 bases, and 12 bases lay in between. Per germline, CDR1 KGHSH and CDR2 LQKENI. Criteria for exclusion of patients were uncontrolled infection, other autoimmune disease, pregnancy or lactation. PBMCs were derived from around 10 ml fresh peripheral blood. The sample comes from a study of T cells in Graves' hyperthyroidism and ophthalmopathy. About the study: Peripheral blood was secured at the point of initial diagnosis, before any treatment.

Study results and caveats: Ophthalmopathy, as predicted by the model, came a median 6.5 months after the prediction.

The rearrangement uses TRBV18 and TRBJ2-3; D possibly matches TRBD1 or TRBD2 (5 bases each). Sequencing was done on a sample of blood. The TCR comes from a woman in her twenties or thirties with Graves' ophthalmopathy. The CDR3: CASSPPTRRGDTQYF. CDR3 nucleotide sequence: TGTGCCAGCTCACCACCAACTAGAAGGGGAGATACGCAGTATTTT.